Each of the 10 T cell receptor beta chains below was sequenced from the same sample in a study of identical twins. TCRdb called the 5' RACE reads again in MiXCR, with one record for every CDR3 protein. The sample records about 520,000 distinct CDR3 sequences, around 20% being singletons. These data were likewise used in another study, on T cells expressing NK-cell markers.

Sequences were obtained from CD4+ T cells sorted from blood. The origin of the receptors is a woman under 30 in good health.

In this sample, this clonotype turned up once. The chain recombines TRBV18 with TRBJ2-7; D possibly uses TRBD1 or TRBD2 (6 bases each). The CDR3 is 16 residues long. V gave up 3 bases and J gave up 0 bases, with 15 bases separating them. CDR1 KGHSH and CDR2 LQKENI come from the germline V gene. CDR3 region: CASSPTGGRSSYEQYF. CDR3 DNA: TGTGCCAGCTCACCGACCGGGGGCAGGAGCTCCTACGAGCAGTACTTC.

V is TRBV7-2 and J is TRBJ2-3; maybe TRBD1 (5 bases). The CDR3 runs to 13 residues. V lost 3 bases and J 6 bases, leaving 10 bases between the germline ends. Germline lookup yields CDR1 SGHTA and CDR2 FQGNSA. The CDR3 region is CASSFTPGDTQYF. In nucleotides, the CDR3 is TGTGCCAGCAGCTTTACCCCAGGGGATACGCAGTATTTT.

The rearrangement uses TRBV5-6 and TRBJ1-1; D gene unclear. Germline V gene lookup returns CDR1 SGHDT and CDR2 YYEEEE. The CDR3 runs 12 residues. Trimming pared 5 bases from V and 1 base from J, leaving 6 bases between. CDR3: CASRYSNTEAFF. CDR3 in DNA: TGTGCCAGCAGGTACTCGAACACTGAAGCTTTCTTT.

This clonotype has just a few counts. This chain joins TRBV15 and TRBJ2-7; D is unresolved. The CDR3 length is 13 residues. V was cut by 0 bases and J by 4 bases, with 7 bases left in between. CDR1 and CDR2 (germline): LNHNV, YYDKDF (reference sequence). The CDR3 DNA sequence: TGTGCCACCAGCAGAGATGTAACGTACGAGCAGTACTTC. This sequence encodes CATSRDVTYEQYF.

V and J are TRBV20-1 and TRBJ2-7; 9 nucleotides line up with TRBD2. The germline V gene encodes CDR1 DFQATT and CDR2 SNEGSKA (reference sequence). Germline trimming cut 6 bases from V and 4 bases from J; bases unmatched to any gene: 16. The CDR3 sequence is 16 residues long. The chain's CDR3 is CSAPRGRVGSRYEQYF. CDR3 nucleotide sequence: TGCAGTGCCCCCCGCGGGAGGGTTGGTTCTCGTTACGAGCAGTACTTC.

CDR3 region: CASSQVAAGEDTQYF. The CDR3 nucleotides read TGCGCCAGCAGCCAAGTCGCAGCGGGAGAAGATACGCAGTATTTT. The V gene is TRBV4-3, the J gene TRBJ2-3, with 8 bases matching TRBD2. The ends lost 1 base at V and 5 bases at J; junction bases unmatched: 5. Germline V gives CDR1 LGHNA, CDR2 YSLEER. CDR3 length: 15 amino acids.

The chain is built from TRBV9 and TRBJ2-5, with unresolved D. The germline V and J ends were trimmed by 3 bases and 7 bases, with 16 bases remaining between them. The CDR3 covers 14 residues. Per the germline V gene, CDR1 is SGDLS and CDR2 is YYNGEE. The CDR3 sequence is CASSELVGEGTQYF. CDR3 in DNA: TGTGCCAGCAGCGAGCTCGTCGGAGAAGGGACCCAGTACTTC.

V gene TRBV20-1 combines with J gene TRBJ1-2; TRBD1 matches at 8 bases. The CDR3 consists of 14 residues. Germline CDR1 is DFQATT and CDR2 is SNEGSKA (reference sequence). Germline trimming cut 6 bases from V and 8 bases from J; bases unmatched to any gene: 14. The chain's CDR3 is CSAPGQGSIGGYTF. In DNA form, the CDR3 reads TGCAGTGCCCCCGGACAGGGTAGCATTGGCGGCTACACCTTC.

The chain recombines TRBV12-3 or TRBV12-4 with TRBJ1-2; D not certain. The ends were cut back, 5 bases at V and 8 bases at J, with 18 bases in the middle. CDR3 length equals 14 residues. The CDR3: CASSPSGKGGGYTF. For the CDR3, the DNA is TGTGCCAGCAGTCCCTCGGGAAAGGGCGGCGGCTACACCTTC.

This clonotype was seen a handful of times. The chain is built from TRBV20-1 and TRBJ2-1; maybe TRBD2 (5 bases). V shed 5 bases and J shed 4 bases, with 21 bases lying between them. CDR3 length: 16 amino acids. CDR1 and CDR2 from the germline V gene are DFQATT and SNEGSKA (reference sequence). The CDR3 DNA reads as TGCAGTGCTGGTTTTCTAGCAGACGGTTATTACAATGAGCAGTTCTTC. This gives the protein CSAGFLADGYYNEQFF.